This T cell receptor beta chain was retrieved from a study of T-cell reconstitution after alpha-beta-depleted transplantation in children. As to this clonotype: Its antigen is not identified.

Regarding the study as a whole: Surviving recipient T cells and thymic progenitors underlay high day-60 TCRbeta diversity in some patients. The origin of alpha-beta T cells about two months after transplant was reportedly several hundred expanded graft clones. T-cell counts and diversity at one year following transplant were attributed mainly to newly produced T cells.

TCRbeta library construction was performed incorporating unique molecular identifiers. TCRdb redid the calling of the PCR reads with MiXCR, one entry per CDR3 protein. The repertoire includes around 300,000 distinct CDR3 sequences, about 9.4% of them detected once, and 7.5% sits in the top ten. The germline V gene encodes CDR1 WSHSY and CDR2 SAAADI. The CDR3 is made up of 13 amino acids. Trimming left V 3 bases short and J 9 bases short, with 9 bases between. The specimen comprised PBMCs, sampled before TCRalphabeta/CD19-depleted stem cell transplant. The rearrangement links TRBV10-2 to TRBJ1-6; D gene unclear. This TCR was recovered from a boy under three years old with acute myeloid leukemia, due to receive a stem cell transplant. In DNA, the CDR3 is TGCGCCAGCAGTGATGGTTGGGGTTCACCCCTCCACTTT. Protein: CASSDGWGSPLHF.